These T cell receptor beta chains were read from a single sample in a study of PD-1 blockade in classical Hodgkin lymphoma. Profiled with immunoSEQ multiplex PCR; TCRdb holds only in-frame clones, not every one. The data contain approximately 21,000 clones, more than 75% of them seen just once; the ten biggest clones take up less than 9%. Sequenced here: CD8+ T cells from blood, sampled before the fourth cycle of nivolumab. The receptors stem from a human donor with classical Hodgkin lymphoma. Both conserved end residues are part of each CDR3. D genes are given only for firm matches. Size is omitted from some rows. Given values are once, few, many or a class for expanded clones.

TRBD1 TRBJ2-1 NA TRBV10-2 TGCGCCAGCAGAGAACTGACAGGGGGCGACTACAATGAGCAGTTCTTC CASRELTGGDYNEQFF
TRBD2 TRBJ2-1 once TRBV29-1 TGCAGCGTCCTGAGAGGAGTCTCTCGGGGAGGGAATGAGCAGTTCTTC CSVLRGVSRGGNEQFF
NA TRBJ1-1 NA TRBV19 TGTGCCAGTAGGTACAGTAGTGGCACTGAAGCTTTCTTT CASRYSSGTEAFF
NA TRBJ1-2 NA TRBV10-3 TGTGCCATCAGTGGGCAGTCCTATGGCTACACCTTC CAISGQSYGYTF
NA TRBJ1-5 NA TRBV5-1 TGCGCCAGCAGGAAGGGGGGAGGTAGCAATCAGCCCCAGCATTTT CASRKGGGSNQPQHF
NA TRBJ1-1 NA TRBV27 TGTGCCAGCAGTTCCGAGACAGTGAACACTGAAGCTTTCTTT CASSSETVNTEAFF
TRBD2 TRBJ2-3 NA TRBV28 TGTGCCAGCAGTTTACTAGCGGGGGGCCTGAGCACAGATACGCAGTATTTT CASSLLAGGLSTDTQYF
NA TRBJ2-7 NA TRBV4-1 TGCGCCAGCAGCCAAGAGGGGGTGGGAGGATTCTACGAGCAGTACTTC CASSQEGVGGFYEQYF
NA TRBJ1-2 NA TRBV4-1 TGCGCCAGCAGCCAAGATACCTCCCTCGCCTATGGCTACACCTTC CASSQDTSLAYGYTF
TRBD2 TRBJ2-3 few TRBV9 TGTGCCAGCAGCGACGGGGGGGCGACAGATACGCAGTATTTT CASSDGGATDTQYF
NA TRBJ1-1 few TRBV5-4 TGTGCCAGCAGCTTGACTGAAGCTTTCTTT CASSLTEAFF
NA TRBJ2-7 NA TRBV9 TGTGCCAGCAGCGTAGAATGGGGATCCTACGAGCAGTACTTC CASSVEWGSYEQYF
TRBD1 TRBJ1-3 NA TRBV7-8 TGTGCCAGCAGCTTAGGGACAGGGGGCCCTGGAAACACCATATATTTT CASSLGTGGPGNTIYF
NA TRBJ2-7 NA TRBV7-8 TGTGCCAGCAACCCAGAGGCGGGCGGTTACTACTACGAGCAGTACTTC CASNPEAGGYYYEQYF
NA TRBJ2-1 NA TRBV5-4 TGTGCCAGCAGCTTGGTAGAAATTCCCTACAATGAGCAGTTCTTC CASSLVEIPYNEQFF
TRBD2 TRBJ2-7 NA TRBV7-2 TGTGCCAGCAGCTCCGCGGGGGAATCCAGGAACGAGCAGTACTTC CASSSAGESRNEQYF
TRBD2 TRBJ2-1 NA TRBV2 TGTGCCAGCAGTGACGTTAGCGGGGCATACAATGAGCAGTTCTTC CASSDVSGAYNEQFF
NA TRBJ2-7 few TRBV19 TGTGCCACCGAGGACAGCGTCTCCTACGAGCAGTACTTC CATEDSVSYEQYF
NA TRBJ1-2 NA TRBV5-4 TGTGCCAGCAGAGCCGCAGGGGCTAACTATGGCTACACCTTC CASRAAGANYGYTF
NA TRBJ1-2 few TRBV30 TGTGCCTGGAGTCCAGGGGATAGCTATGGCTACACCTTC CAWSPGDSYGYTF
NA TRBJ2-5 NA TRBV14 TGTGCCAGCAGCCAAGGGGGAAGGGAGACCCAGTACTTC CASSQGGRETQYF
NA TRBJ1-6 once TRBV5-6 TGTGCCAGCAGCTTGATCTTGTCGGCAGGGAGGAATTCACCCCTCCACTTT CASSLILSAGRNSPLHF
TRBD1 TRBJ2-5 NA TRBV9 TGTGCCAGCAGCCCCCCCCCGACAGGGATCGAGACCCAGTACTTC CASSPPPTGIETQYF
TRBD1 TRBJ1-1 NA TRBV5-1 TGCGCCAGCAGCAACCCCGGGACAGGGGACACTGAAGCTTTCTTT CASSNPGTGDTEAFF
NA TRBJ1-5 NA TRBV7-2 TGTGCCAGCAGCCCGGGGGCTAGCAATCAGCCCCAGCATTTT CASSPGASNQPQHF
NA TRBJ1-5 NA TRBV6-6 TGTGCCAGCAGTTACACCAATCAGCCCCAGCATTTT CASSYTNQPQHF
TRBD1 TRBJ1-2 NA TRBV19 TGTGCCAGCTTGGGTCCGGGACAGCACCTTATTGCCTATGGCTACACCTTC CASLGPGQHLIAYGYTF
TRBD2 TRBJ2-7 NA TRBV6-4 TGTGCCAGCACCGACAGGTCGGGACTAGCGGGGACACGGCCGTACGAGCAGTACTTC CASTDRSGLAGTRPYEQYF
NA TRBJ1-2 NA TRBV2 TGTGCCAGCAGTGACTGGACTAACTATGGCTACACCTTC CASSDWTNYGYTF
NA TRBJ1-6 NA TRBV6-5 TGTGCCAGCATAGACCTAAGCTCCTATAATTCACCCCTCCACTTT CASIDLSSYNSPLHF